This T cell receptor beta chain derives from a study of OX40 agonist ivuxolimab in advanced cancers. Study information: Three patients showed partial responses: one hepatocellular carcinoma and two cutaneous melanoma cases.

Trimming removed 7 bases at V and 2 bases at J, with 18 bases between. The CDR3 is made up of 15 amino acids. Germline CDR1 is KGHSH and CDR2 is LQKENI. This table comes from immunoSEQ multiplex PCR, and its TCRdb copy is limited to in-frame clones, with some not included. The repertoire holds approximately 92,000 clones, with under 90% as singletons. Broader study findings: Both CD4+ and CD8+ T cell populations in blood had undergone clonal expansion by week 6 at 0.1 to 3.0 mg/kg. In CD8+ T cells, expanded clones were on average more numerous than in CD4+.

Regarding this clone: The antigen is unknown.

This clonotype was sampled from an adult with an advanced solid tumor such as melanoma, head and neck, liver or kidney cancer. The sample consisted of CD4+ or CD8+ T cells sorted from blood, taken in a trial of the OX40 agonist ivuxolimab. This chain joins TRBV18 and TRBJ2-7; D possibly matches TRBD1 or TRBD2 (6 bases each). CDR3 loop: CASFGENGGTYEQYF. The CDR3 coding sequence is TGTGCCAGCTTCGGCGAAAACGGGGGCACCTACGAGCAGTACTTC.